Listed here is a single T cell receptor (beta chain). The target of this receptor is not known. No base quality information exists; no much larger clone differs at one position. This sample stems from a study of blood T cell repertoires in COVID-19 (TCRdb year 2020). Concerning the study at large: Samples from collaborators originated in the United States, Italy and Spain and spanned both the acute and convalescent phases of COVID-19. The material from the prospective study consisted of cDNA or gDNA derived from T cells, B-cell-depleted T cells, or PBMCs. The dataset comprised deeply sampled blood TCRbeta repertoires from subjects exposed to, actively infected with, or recovered from COVID-19. The repertoires were released in a freely available public database intended as a resource for research on the immune response to SARS-CoV-2. The samples were drawn from two sources: the first 160 participants of the ongoing ImmuneRACE study, and fewer than 1,500 subjects contributed by 6 global collaborators. A de-identified subject ID, COVID-19 status, age in years and sex were almost always included in the sample metadata. Where available, HLA class I and class II types were taken from metadata supplied by the sample provider and were not determined by assay-based typing.

TCRbeta CDR3 regions were amplified from genomic DNA using the immunoSEQ Assay, a bias-controlled multiplex PCR. As for the authors' bioinformatics: Within the assay, amplification of reference gene primers was used to estimate how many nucleated cells each sample contained. To quantify the absolute abundance of each unique TCRbeta CDR3 rearrangement, sequence reads were collapsed and filtered. For each sample, productive Simpson clonality was calculated by taking the square root of Simpson's diversity index across productive rearrangements. Here the immuneACCESS table is served through TCRdb, limited to in-frame sequences with V and J called. Missing clones are a known gap in these copies; in checked studies unresolved V genes cover under half, and the rest lacks a known reason. The DNA gave D and trimming, while V, J and clone size come from that table. The sample records about 410,000 clones, around 91% of which are singletons. Around 1.5% of the sample lies in the top ten.

Paper-wide results and their limitations: Clinical and demographic metadata were provided uncurated, with the amount varying by source and participant.

One collaborating source in Seattle enrolled patients during active infection and followed them longitudinally through the course of disease. The collaborating institutions used their own protocols to collect whole blood in K2EDTA tubes. For TCRbeta analysis, collaborators shipped samples as frozen whole blood, isolated PBMCs, or DNA extracted from either of those sample types. Sequencing input: peripheral blood. This TCR derives from a woman in her thirties or forties with COVID-19, enrolled during active disease.

The nucleotide sequence reads TGTGCCAGCAGCTTGGGTACAGCATTATGGGGCTACACCTTC. Its translation reads: CASSLGTALWGYTF. The rearrangement combines TRBV5-4 with TRBJ1-2; the D gene is not confidently resolved. The CDR3 spans 14 residues, from the cysteine through the phenylalanine. CDR3 DNA is the only sequence kept; it has 42 bases, read in frame from the first base. Deletion took 0 bases off V and 8 bases off J, with a span of 14 bases between the germline ends. CDR1 and CDR2 were assigned from the germline V gene (reference sequence) as SGHNT and YYREEE.